The T cell receptor beta chain under discussion was sequenced for a study of a mutant IDH1 vaccine in newly diagnosed glioma. Turning to the study itself: Patients arrived already treated with radiotherapy, temozolomide, or both, most having had both. Study-wide points: Shifts in the top peripheral T cell clonotypes seemed unrelated to pseudoprogression.

Clones were read by immunoSEQ multiplex PCR, and TCRdb kept only the in-frame ones, dropping some. This table has 70,000 to 90,000 clones, roughly 91% appearing once. CDR1 is MNHEY and CDR2 is SMNVEV in the germline V gene (reference sequence). The V segment lost 4 bases and the J segment 2 bases; nucleotides outside the gene matches: 9. CDR3 length: 16 residues. On this clone itself: Its antigen is undetermined.

Time point in this sample: week 5, during vaccination. Every single dose of the vaccine, 300 ug of mutant IDH1 20-mer peptide, came with topical imiquimod. The chain has TRBV27 and TRBJ2-7, with 9 bases fitting TRBD1. The sample here was PBMCs, taken from a glioma patient whose treatment included an IDH1 peptide vaccine. The TCR originated in a woman between 45 and 60 years old with glioma. The CDR3 sequence is CASSYRLGQGTYEQYF. CDR3 sequence (DNA): TGTGCCAGCAGTTACCGCCTCGGACAGGGGACCTACGAGCAGTACTTC.